These 25 T cell receptor beta chains were all obtained from the same sample, sequenced in a study of T cell responses to AZD1222 COVID-19 vaccine. Generated by immunoSEQ multiplex PCR, the TCRdb table keeps only in-frame clones and is missing some. Found here are roughly 170,000 clones, roughly 93% of them singletons; the top ten hold over 0.8%. Sequencing was performed on peripheral blood, taken on day 0 of AZD1222 vaccination. All receptors come from an adult in good health.

The DNA for the CDR3 is TGTGCCAGCAGTTTTGGTGCTCCTTTCAGTACTGAAGCTTTCTTT. As protein: CASSFGAPFSTEAFF. This chain links TRBV7-6 with TRBJ1-1; D unresolved. CDR1 is SGHVS, CDR2 FNYEAQ, per germline. Trimming took 6 bases from V and 5 from J, leaving 19 bases between them. The CDR3 is 15 amino acids.

The chain has TRBV6-6 and TRBJ1-5; 8 bases map to TRBD1. Germline CDR1 and CDR2: MNHNY and SVGAGI (reference sequence). With 5 bases clipped from V and 4 bases from J, the junction kept 1 base outside the gene matches. The CDR3 is 13 amino acids. In DNA, the CDR3 is TGTGCCAGCAGTCGGACAGGGAATCAGCCCCAGCATTTT. It yields the protein CASSRTGNQPQHF.

V usage is TRBV18 and J usage is TRBJ1-2, with TRBD1 matching over 7 bases. Germline V lookup: CDR1 KGHSH, CDR2 LQKENI. V dropped 2 bases and J dropped 2; count of bases not matched to a gene: 11. The CDR3 consists of 17 residues. DNA of the CDR3: TGTGCCAGCTCACCAACCCCCGGGACAGACCTAAACTATGGCTACACCTTC. Its translation is CASSPTPGTDLNYGYTF.

The rearrangement links TRBV2 to TRBJ1-6, with D perhaps TRBD1 (5 bases). The CDR3 consists of 10 residues. The V end lost 8 bases, the J end lost 14 bases, and 10 bases lay between the germline ends. CDR1 is SNHLY, CDR2 FYNNEI, per germline. CDR3 amino acids: CASGGVSLHF. CDR3 in DNA: TGTGCCAGCGGGGGGGTATCCCTCCACTTT.

This clone appeared a few times. The chain has TRBV14 and TRBJ2-5; TRBD2 matches at 11 bases. Germline V gene sequence: CDR1 SGHDN, CDR2 FVKESK. The CDR3 totals 17 residues. V lost 2 bases, J lost 4 bases, and 9 bases stayed unmatched. CDR3 region: CASSQTSSGGRRETQYF. In DNA form, the CDR3 reads TGTGCCAGCAGCCAAACATCTAGCGGGGGGCGACGAGAGACCCAGTACTTC. Full variable domain (rest looked up from reference TRBV14 and TRBJ2-5): EAGVTQFPSHSVIEKGQTVTLRCDPISGHDNLYWYRRVMGKEIKFLLHFVKESKQDESGMPNNRFLAERTGGTYSTLKVQPAELEDSGVYFCASSQTSSGGRRETQYFGPGTRLLVL.

The chain has TRBV6-2 or TRBV6-3 and TRBJ2-5; the D gene could be TRBD1 or TRBD2 (5 bases each). From germline, CDR1 is MNHEY and CDR2 SVGEGT. Trimming stripped 0 bases from V and 10 bases from J, with 24 bases between. This CDR3 has 17 residues. This CDR3 reads CASSYSGAGTTPRNQYF. CDR3 DNA sequence: TGTGCCAGCAGTTACTCGGGAGCCGGGACCACGCCTAGAAACCAGTACTTC.

This clone was recorded only once. The V call is TRBV15, the J call TRBJ2-7; 9 bases line up with TRBD1. This CDR3 contains 15 residues. Germline V CDR1 and CDR2: LNHNV, YYDKDF (reference sequence). Germline trimming cut 4 bases from V and 1 base from J; bases unmatched to any gene: 5. CDR3 DNA: TGTGCCACCAGCATCCCCGGGACAGGGTCCTACGAGCAGTACTTC. This codes for CATSIPGTGSYEQYF.

CDR3 DNA sequence: TGTGCCAGCAGCTTCCCTAGCGTCCCTGGGGCCAACGTCCTGACTTTC. Its translation: CASSFPSVPGANVLTF. The chain links TRBV5-8 to TRBJ2-6, with D tentatively TRBD2 (6 bases). The V gene lost 2 bases and the J gene lost 2 bases, with 11 bases spanning the gap. The length of the CDR3 is 16 residues. Germline V gene lookup returns CDR1 SGHTS and CDR2 YDEGEE.

Written as DNA, the CDR3 is TGTGCCAGCATGGTTCGTACTGGAAACACCATATATTTT. Its protein product is CASMVRTGNTIYF. The chain links TRBV6-5 to TRBJ1-3, with unresolved D. Trimming left V 7 bases short and J 2 bases short, with 9 bases between. Germline CDR1 MNHEY, CDR2 SVGAGI. CDR3 length: 13 amino acids.

The chain couples TRBV3-1 (or the pseudogene TRBV3-2) to TRBJ2-2; 14 positions agree with TRBD2. Germline CDR1 is LGHDT and CDR2 is YNNKEL (reference sequence). The CDR3 runs to 19 residues. Trimming cost V 1 base and J 4 bases; bases outside gene matches: 8. The CDR3: CASSQGGTSGGMGTGELFF. CDR3 sequence (DNA): TGTGCCAGCAGCCAAGGTGGGACTAGCGGGGGTATGGGCACCGGGGAGCTGTTTTTT.

This chain joins TRBV7-3 and TRBJ2-1; TRBD2 aligns across 15 bases. The CDR3 length is 14 residues. Trimming removed 5 bases from V and 15 bases from J; junction bases left unmatched: 8. CDR1 and CDR2 (germline): SGHTA, FQGTGA. The CDR3 DNA follows: TGTGCCAGCAGCCCAGGACTAGCGGGGGGGCGACGGTTCTTC. It translates to CASSPGLAGGRRFF.

This sequence joins TRBV27 and TRBJ2-2; no reliable D call. Germline-derived CDR1 and CDR2 are MNHEY and SMNVEV (reference sequence). Deletions cut 0 bases from V and 4 bases from J, with 9 bases between. The CDR3 sequence is 15 residues long. The CDR3 is CASSLSSGGTGELFF. CDR3 nucleotide sequence: TGTGCCAGCAGTTTATCGAGTGGCGGCACCGGGGAGCTGTTTTTT.

The chain's CDR3 is CASSLDTPETQYF. DNA of the CDR3: TGTGCCAGCAGTTTGGACACCCCGGAGACCCAGTACTTC. The genes are TRBV28 and TRBJ2-5; tentatively, D is TRBD1 (5 bases). The germline V gene has CDR1 MDHEN and CDR2 SYDVKM. V was trimmed by 3 bases and J by 5 bases, leaving 10 bases between them. This CDR3 comprises 13 residues.

The chain is built from TRBV11-2 and TRBJ1-6; D unclear. Germline CDR1 reads SGHAT; CDR2 reads FQNNGV. The ends were cut back, 1 base at V and 6 bases at J, with 10 bases in the middle. This CDR3 region has 15 residues. CDR3 protein: CASSLGGLGNSPLHF. CDR3 DNA: TGTGCCAGCAGCTTAGGTGGGCTGGGTAATTCACCCCTCCACTTT. Supplemented by reference TRBV11-2 and TRBJ1-6, the full variable domain reads EAGVAQSPRYKIIEKRQSVAFWCNPISGHATLYWYQQILGQGPKLLIQFQNNGVVDDSQLPKDRFSAERLKGVDSTLKIQPAKLEDSAVYLCASSLGGLGNSPLHFGNGTRLTVT.

V gene TRBV5-6 combines with J gene TRBJ1-1, with a tentative D call TRBD1 (5 bases). Germline assignment: CDR1 SGHDT and CDR2 YYEEEE. This CDR3 contains 14 residues. The germline V and J ends were trimmed by 4 bases and 10 bases, with 20 bases remaining between them. CDR3 nucleotide sequence: TGTGCCAGCAGCGGGGACGGCGCGAATTCAGGAGCTTTCTTT. Its protein is CASSGDGANSGAFF.

J is TRBJ2-5 and V is TRBV7-6; TRBD2 agrees at 9 bases. CDR1 is SGHVS, CDR2 FNYEAQ, per germline. There are 15 residues in the CDR3. V gave up 4 bases and J gave up 3 bases; unmatched junction bases: 6. The CDR3 sequence is CASSSSSGEKETQYF. CDR3 nucleotides: TGTGCCAGCAGCTCCTCTAGCGGGGAGAAAGAGACCCAGTACTTC. Supplemented by reference TRBV7-6 and TRBJ2-5, the full variable domain reads GAGVSQSPRYKVTKRGQDVALRCDPISGHVSLYWYRQALGQGPEFLTYFNYEAQQDKSGLPNDRFSAERPEGSISTLTIQRTEQRDSAMYRCASSSSSGEKETQYFGPGTRLLVL.

This clone appeared once. The CDR3 region has the DNA TGTGCCTGGAGTGTACAGCTTACTAGCGGGGGGGCTGGAGATACGCAGTATTTT. Translated, it gives CAWSVQLTSGGAGDTQYF. The genes are TRBV30 and TRBJ2-3; 13 bases are shared with TRBD2. V lost 0 bases, J lost 5 bases, and 11 bases stayed unmatched. There are 18 residues in the CDR3. Per the germline V gene, CDR1 is GTSNPN and CDR2 is SVGIG (reference sequence). The entire variable domain, with the rest obtained from reference TRBV30 and TRBJ2-3, is as follows: SQTIHQWPATLVQPVGSPLSLECTVEGTSNPNLYWYRQAAGRGLQLLFYSVGIGQISSEVPQNLSASRPQDRQFILSSKKLLLSDSGFYLCAWSVQLTSGGAGDTQYFGPGTRLTVL.

The chain joins TRBV27 to TRBJ1-1; D possibly corresponds to TRBD1 (6 bases). Germline V gives CDR1 MNHEY, CDR2 SMNVEV (reference sequence). The V gene lost 6 bases and the J gene lost 0 bases, with 17 bases spanning the gap. The length of the CDR3 is 16 residues. This CDR3 is CASSQPSGTLNTEAFF. DNA for the CDR3: TGTGCCAGCAGCCAGCCTTCCGGGACACTGAACACTGAAGCTTTCTTT.

The chain combines TRBV5-6 with TRBJ2-5; no reliable D call. The CDR3 spans 13 residues. V was trimmed by 4 bases and J by 4 bases, leaving 11 bases between them. CDR1 SGHDT and CDR2 YYEEEE come from the germline V gene. For the CDR3, the DNA is TGTGCCAGCAGCAAGTCGGTGAGAGAGACCCAGTACTTC. It yields the protein CASSKSVRETQYF.

This clone was counted a few times. The gene calls are TRBV5-6 and TRBJ2-7, with D perhaps matching TRBD2 (6 bases). The CDR3 loop spans 13 amino acids. The V end lost 5 bases, the J end lost 3 bases, and 12 bases lay between the germline ends. Germline-derived CDR1 and CDR2 are SGHDT and YYEEEE. The CDR3 spells CASSPPGGYEQYF. In DNA form, the CDR3 reads TGTGCCAGCAGTCCCCCCGGGGGCTACGAGCAGTACTTC.

This clone was found once. One end of the junction varies from germline; a read error may be responsible. The chain joins TRBV5-8 to TRBJ2-3; 10 positions agree with TRBD2. The CDR3 covers 17 residues. The V gene's germline CDR1 is SGHTS and CDR2 YDEGEE. This chain's CDR3 is CASSLAVQRGGIGTQYF. CDR3 bases: TGCGCCAGCAGCTTGGCGGTCCAGCGGGGGGGAATTGGTACGCAGTATTTT.

The rearrangement links TRBV2 to TRBJ1-5; maybe TRBD1 (6 bases). Germline assignment: CDR1 SNHLY and CDR2 FYNNEI. The CDR3 has 15 amino acids. V lost 6 bases to trimming and J lost 0 bases, with 12 bases between them. The CDR3 region is CASRQGQPSNQPQHF. CDR3 nucleotides: TGTGCCAGCAGACAAGGACAGCCTAGCAATCAGCCCCAGCATTTT. Combining the CDR3 with reference TRBV2 and TRBJ1-5 gives the whole variable domain EPEVTQTPSHQVTQMGQEVILRCVPISNHLYFYWYRQILGQKVEFLVSFYNNEISEKSEIFDDQFSVERPDGSNFTLKIRSTKLEDSAMYFCASRQGQPSNQPQHFGDGTRLSIL.

This chain uses TRBV7-2 with TRBJ2-1; no reliable D call. CDR3 length equals 14 residues. Germline V lookup: CDR1 SGHTA, CDR2 FQGNSA. V gave up 3 bases and J gave up 4 bases, with 10 bases separating them. CDR3 DNA: TGTGCCAGCAGCTTCAATGGCGGATACAATGAGCAGTTCTTC. Its translation is CASSFNGGYNEQFF. Full variable domain (outside the CDR3, taken from reference TRBV7-2 and TRBJ2-1): GAGVSQSPSNKVTEKGKDVELRCDPISGHTALYWYRQSLGQGLEFLIYFQGNSAPDKSGLPSDRFSAERTGGSVSTLTIQRTQQEDSAVYLCASSFNGGYNEQFFGPGTRLTVL.

This chain uses TRBV29-1 with TRBJ1-2; 7 nucleotides agree with TRBD1. The germline gives CDR1 SQVTM, CDR2 ANQGSEA. This CDR3 contains 15 residues. V lost 4 bases to trimming and J lost 3 bases; unmatched junction nucleotides: 11. For the CDR3, the DNA is TGCAGCGTTGCGGGACAGACTTTATCTTACTATGGCTACACCTTC. Amino acid sequence: CSVAGQTLSYYGYTF.

The chain joins TRBV18 to TRBJ2-1; 10 bases match TRBD2. Germline loops: CDR1 KGHSH, CDR2 LQKENI. The CDR3 contains 17 residues. V shed 0 bases and J 8 bases; nucleotides not matched to a gene: 10. The CDR3 DNA sequence: TGTGCCAGCTCACCACCGGTGGCTAGCGGGGGACGAGATGAGCAGTTCTTC. As protein: CASSPPVASGGRDEQFF.